This T cell receptor (beta chain) is drawn from a study of T cells after posttransplantation cyclophosphamide. The table came from immunoSEQ multiplex PCR; TCRdb's copy has only in-frame clones and leaves some out. The top ten clones hold approximately 0.15% of a sample with over 20,000 clones, approximately 98% of them seen once. V dropped 4 bases and J dropped 2 bases, with 12 bases sitting between them. Germline V gives CDR1 SGHNT, CDR2 YYREEE (reference sequence). This CDR3 spans 15 amino acids. The sequenced sample consisted of naive CD8+ T cells sorted from PBMCs. The TCR was taken from a man aged 40-49 years in good health, CMV-negative, and a related stem cell transplant donor. The chain links TRBV5-4 to TRBJ2-2; D possibly corresponds to TRBD1 (6 bases). CDR3 sequence (DNA): TGTGCCAGCAGCCTAGAGACAGGCAACACCGGGGAGCTGTTTTTT. This sequence encodes CASSLETGNTGELFF.